This T cell receptor (beta chain) was observed in a study of tissue T cells after allogeneic stem cell transplantation (dated by TCRdb to between 2021 and 2023). As for the study more broadly: Using research autopsies of patients with and without GVHD, plus mouse models of GVHD, the study profiled TCR beta repertoires across many tissues. On the human side, the study was prospective and observational, with no blinding or randomization.

General study outcomes and caveats: Within patients, how anatomically similar tissues were was a major factor shaping TCR repertoire composition, regardless of disease or transplant status. A small and clinically heterogeneous patient cohort was studied, and sampling depth was acknowledged as a limitation. The study did not determine which tissue TCRs were alloreactive or antigen-specific, and some clones might have been persisting host cells. Few T cell clones were found to be shared across patients, but shared repertoire signatures across patients were revealed in a tissue-specific fashion by motif-based clustering. Blood and spleen T cells captured only a limited portion of the TCR repertoire detected in tissues, in both patients and mice.

The germline V gene yields NSHNY for CDR1 and SYGAGN for CDR2. The CDR3 runs 13 residues from the cysteine to the phenylalanine. The DNA covers only part of the CDR3, 36 bases in frame from base 1. V lost 1 base and J lost 1 base; the stretch between them is 4 bases long. Concerning this clone: Its cognate antigen has yet to be identified. In this record, gene identifiers and germline sequences come from the mouse. Read data end 1 residue before the CDR3 end; the end is taken from the germline J gene.

Library generation was performed with the immunoSEQ multiplex PCR assay. TCRbeta CDR3 sequencing was performed at survey depth by Adaptive Biotechnologies, and CDR3 sequences, V/J genes, productive frequency and template counts were reported. Amplification of TCR beta CDR3 regions started from genomic DNA instead of RNA. As for how the authors treated the data: Jensen-Shannon divergence was used to quantify pairwise repertoire overlap between tissues, with a value of 1 indicating complete divergence and a value of 0 indicating identical repertoires. Tissues were clustered by single-linkage agglomerative hierarchical clustering of pairwise JSD values and displayed as dendrograms. GLIPH2 was applied to all patient samples using simulation_depth 1000, kmer_min_depth 3, and cdr3_length_cutoff 8, and only groups with more than two unique CDR3s were retained. A standardized tissue-overlap score was calculated by extrapolating Jaccard GLIPH-group overlap across patients to a standard repertoire size of 1000 clones. Linear mixed-effect models, with tissue included as a fixed effect and individual included as a random effect, were used to assess associations of diversity with clinical or experimental variables. Sourced from immuneACCESS, this table was stored by TCRdb with only in-frame sequences that have V and J called. A share of the clones is absent; for the studies checked, an unresolved V gene accounts for under half, and the remainder has no known explanation. V and J calls and clone size come straight from that table; D and trimming were deduced from the DNA. The sample table records roughly 50,000 clones; 73% of these occur just once. Of the sample, roughly 0.59% falls within the top ten clones.

Sequenced material: sorted cells pooled from one or two spleens. The chain was built from TRBV13-1 and TRBJ2-5; the D gene remains uncertain. This receptor was obtained from a pool of C57BL/6 mice in good health. The CDR3 DNA, read in part, is TGTGCCAGCAGTGATAAGGACCAAGACACCCAGTAC. Translated, it reads CASSDKDQDTQY. The CDR3 in its entirety is CASSDKDQDTQYF.